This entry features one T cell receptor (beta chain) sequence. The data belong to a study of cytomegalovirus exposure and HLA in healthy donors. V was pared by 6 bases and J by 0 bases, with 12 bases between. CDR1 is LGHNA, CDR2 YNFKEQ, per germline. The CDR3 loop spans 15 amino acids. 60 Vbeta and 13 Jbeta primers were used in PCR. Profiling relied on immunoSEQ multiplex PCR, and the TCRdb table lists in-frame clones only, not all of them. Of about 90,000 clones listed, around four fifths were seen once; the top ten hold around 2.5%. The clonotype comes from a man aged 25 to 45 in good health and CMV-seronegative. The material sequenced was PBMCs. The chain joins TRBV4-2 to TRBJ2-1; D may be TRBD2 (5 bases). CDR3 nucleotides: TGTGCCAGCAGATATCGGGGTAGCTCCTACAATGAGCAGTTCTTC. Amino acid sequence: CASRYRGSSYNEQFF.